These 32 T cell receptor beta chains came from one sample sequenced in a study of OX40 agonist ivuxolimab in advanced cancers. Library preparation employed the immunoSEQ multiplex PCR assay. TCRdb took this table from immuneACCESS and kept in-frame rearrangements with V and J called. Such tables lack part of the clones; where checked against another copy, unresolved V genes explain under half of the gap, and the rest is unexplained. For this sample the table gives 35,000 to 40,000 clones, of which roughly 82% were detected only once. The ten largest clonotypes hold 6.5% to 8% of the sample. Sequenced material: CD4+ or CD8+ T cells sorted from blood, taken in a trial of the OX40 agonist ivuxolimab. Receptors originate from an adult with an advanced solid tumor such as melanoma, head and neck, liver or kidney cancer.

The V call is TRBV19, the J call TRBJ2-7; 9 bases are a match to TRBD1. Germline V gene sequence: CDR1 LNHDA, CDR2 SQIVND (reference sequence). J lost 4 bases, V lost 5 bases, and 6 bases had no gene match. The CDR3 consists of 14 residues. The chain's CDR3 is CASSPGTGLYEQYF. The DNA for the CDR3 is TGTGCCAGTAGTCCCGGGACAGGGTTGTACGAGCAGTACTTC.

Only a few counts were recorded for this clone. V usage is TRBV7-9 and J usage is TRBJ2-3; D possibly corresponds to TRBD2 (5 bases). The CDR3 extends over 16 amino acids. The germline gives CDR1 SEHNR, CDR2 FQNEAQ (reference sequence). The V end was cut by 1 base, the J end by 2 bases, with 13 bases between. The CDR3 here is CASSLGASGYTDTQYF. In DNA, the CDR3 is TGTGCCAGCAGCTTAGGAGCAAGCGGATACACAGATACGCAGTATTTT.

The chain recombines TRBV27 with TRBJ2-2; 8 bases are a match to TRBD1. CDR1 and CDR2 from the germline V gene are MNHEY and SMNVEV (reference sequence). Losses at the gene ends were 3 bases for V and 0 bases for J; bases not matched to a gene: 3. CDR3 length equals 16 residues. The CDR3 spells CASSFQGASNTGELFF. The CDR3 DNA is TGTGCCAGCAGTTTTCAGGGGGCCTCGAACACCGGGGAGCTGTTTTTT.

The rearrangement uses TRBV5-1 and TRBJ1-2; D is unresolved. The ends were cut back, 0 bases at V and 6 bases at J, with 12 bases in the middle. The CDR3 extends over 14 amino acids. Germline CDR1 and CDR2: SGHRS and YFSETQ. The chain's CDR3 is CASSLVAGSNGYTF. The DNA of the CDR3 is TGCGCCAGCAGCTTGGTCGCGGGTAGCAATGGCTACACCTTC.

This sequence joins TRBV11-2 and TRBJ2-5; D tentatively fits TRBD1 or TRBD2 (5 bases each). The CDR3 sequence is 15 residues long. Germline V lookup: CDR1 SGHAT, CDR2 FQNNGV. Between the trimmed V and J ends, which lost 5 bases and 2 bases, there was a span of 15 bases. The chain's CDR3 is CASSLGTRRQETQYF. The CDR3, as DNA: TGTGCCAGCAGCCTCGGGACCCGTCGTCAAGAGACCCAGTACTTC. The full variable domain, with the rest looked up from reference TRBV11-2 and TRBJ2-5, is EAGVAQSPRYKIIEKRQSVAFWCNPISGHATLYWYQQILGQGPKLLIQFQNNGVVDDSQLPKDRFSAERLKGVDSTLKIQPAKLEDSAVYLCASSLGTRRQETQYFGPGTRLLVL.

This clone was found once. The chain uses TRBV10-3 and TRBJ1-4, with D unresolved. CDR3 size: 15 residues. CDR1 and CDR2 (germline): ENHRY, SYGVKD. Trimming removed 1 base from V and 4 bases from J, with 10 bases in between. The CDR3 coding sequence is TGTGCCATCAGTGAGTTCCTAGGATTTAATGAAAAACTGTTTTTT. As protein: CAISEFLGFNEKLFF.

This clone was seen only once. The chain recombines TRBV19 with TRBJ1-5; D may be TRBD1 (5 bases). CDR3 length equals 13 residues. The germline V gene encodes CDR1 LNHDA and CDR2 SQIVND (reference sequence). V lost 3 bases to trimming and J lost 6 bases, with 9 bases between them. DNA of the CDR3: TGTGCCAGTAGTATTGGCAGGGTTCAGCCCCAGCATTTT. Amino acid sequence: CASSIGRVQPQHF.

The J gene is TRBJ2-5, the V gene TRBV5-1, with 8 bases lining up with TRBD2. The J call is doubtful: the DNA matches TRBJ2-7 better. Per the germline V gene, CDR1 is SGHRS and CDR2 is YFSETQ. The length of the CDR3 is 16 residues. In DNA form, the CDR3 reads TGCGCCAGCAGCTTGGCCGGGCGGGAGGTTGGATACGAGCAGTACTTC. This codes for CASSLAGREVGYEQYF.

This chain links TRBV7-9 with TRBJ2-5; 7 bases are shared with TRBD1. The CDR3 consists of 17 residues. V gave up 3 bases and J gave up 5 bases; unmatched junction bases: 15. Germline V CDR1 and CDR2: SEHNR, FQNEAQ (reference sequence). CDR3 in amino acids: CASSLGTAGLWGETQYF. DNA for the CDR3: TGTGCCAGCAGCTTGGGGACAGCCGGACTCTGGGGGGAGACCCAGTACTTC.

The rearrangement uses TRBV19 and TRBJ1-2; weak D call: TRBD1 (5 bases). Germline CDR1 LNHDA, CDR2 SQIVND (reference sequence). There are 13 residues in the CDR3. The ends were cut back, 10 bases at V and 5 bases at J, with 17 bases in the middle. CDR3 in amino acids: CATSGGRDYGYTF. DNA for the CDR3: TGTGCCACCTCAGGTGGCAGGGATTATGGCTACACCTTC.

The genes are TRBV10-1 and TRBJ2-7; no clear D. Trimming removed 3 bases at V and 5 bases at J, with 11 bases between. CDR1 is WNHNN and CDR2 is SYGVQD in the germline V gene (reference sequence). CDR3 length: 13 residues. This CDR3 reads CASSDFEENEQYF. The CDR3 DNA reads TGCGCCAGCAGTGACTTCGAGGAAAACGAGCAGTACTTC.

The chain carries TRBV11-2 and TRBJ2-1, with a possible D match to TRBD2 (6 bases). The germline CDR1 and CDR2 sequences are SGHAT and FQNNGV. This CDR3 region has 13 residues. Between the trimmed V and J ends, which lost 7 bases and 10 bases, there was a span of 17 bases. The CDR3: CASNPRSGREQFF. CDR3 DNA sequence: TGTGCCAGCAACCCCCGTTCCGGGAGAGAGCAGTTCTTC. The full variable domain, completed using reference TRBV11-2 and TRBJ2-1, is EAGVAQSPRYKIIEKRQSVAFWCNPISGHATLYWYQQILGQGPKLLIQFQNNGVVDDSQLPKDRFSAERLKGVDSTLKIQPAKLEDSAVYLCASNPRSGREQFFGPGTRLTVL.

The chain employs TRBV6-4 and TRBJ2-3, with 7 bases that match TRBD2. After removal of 8 bases from V and 3 bases from J, the junction contained 8 bases not matched to a gene. Germline V gene sequence: CDR1 MRHNA, CDR2 SNTAGT. The CDR3 sequence is 14 residues long. CDR3 region: CASWDAGETDTQYF. The DNA for the CDR3 is TGTGCCAGCTGGGATGCGGGAGAGACAGATACGCAGTATTTT.

The chain uses TRBV30 and TRBJ1-3; D remains ambiguous. CDR3 length: 15 residues. V lost 2 bases and J 0 bases, leaving 11 bases between the germline ends. The V gene's germline CDR1 is GTSNPN and CDR2 SVGIG (reference sequence). The CDR3 DNA reads as TGTGCCTGGAGTCTTGGACCGGTCTCTGGAAACACCATATATTTT. Its protein is CAWSLGPVSGNTIYF.

The rearrangement joins TRBV7-2 to TRBJ2-1; 9 nucleotides line up with TRBD2. This CDR3 is built from 16 residues. Germline V gene lookup returns CDR1 SGHTA and CDR2 FQGNSA. V shed 2 bases, J shed 6 bases, and the junction held 8 bases outside the gene matches. CDR3 sequence reads: CASSLIAGGRGNEQFF. The CDR3 DNA reads as TGTGCCAGCAGCTTAATCGCGGGAGGGCGAGGCAATGAGCAGTTCTTC. The complete variable domain, with remaining parts taken from reference TRBV7-2 and TRBJ2-1, reads GAGVSQSPSNKVTEKGKDVELRCDPISGHTALYWYRQSLGQGLEFLIYFQGNSAPDKSGLPSDRFSAERTGGSVSTLTIQRTQQEDSAVYLCASSLIAGGRGNEQFFGPGTRLTVL.

The chain uses TRBV14 and TRBJ2-7; D call uncertain. Germline V lookup: CDR1 SGHDN, CDR2 FVKESK. Trimming removed 0 bases from V and 7 bases from J, with 10 bases in between. The CDR3 contains 13 residues. For the CDR3, the DNA is TGTGCCAGCAGCCAAGATTCTGGGCGGGAGCAGTACTTC. This sequence encodes CASSQDSGREQYF.

The V gene is TRBV7-9, the J gene TRBJ2-6, with D tentatively TRBD1 (5 bases). The V and J ends lost 0 bases and 2 bases respectively, with 5 bases between them. CDR3 size: 15 residues. Germline V gene data show CDR1 as SEHNR and CDR2 as FQNEAQ (reference sequence). The CDR3 DNA follows: TGTGCCAGCAGCTTAGCAGGGGCTGGGGCCAACGTCCTGACTTTC. Its protein is CASSLAGAGANVLTF.

V is TRBV18 and J is TRBJ2-1; TRBD1 matches at 8 bases. From germline, CDR1 is KGHSH and CDR2 LQKENI. V was pared by 6 bases and J by 6 bases, with 10 bases of the junction left unmatched. This CDR3 spans 15 amino acids. In DNA form, the CDR3 reads TGTGCCAGCTCGCTCGGGACAGGCGGATCCAATGAGCAGTTCTTC. This gives the protein CASSLGTGGSNEQFF.

The V and J genes are TRBV5-1 and TRBJ2-1, with 11 nucleotides matching TRBD2. V gave up 3 bases and J gave up 6 bases; unmatched junction bases: 2. Germline CDR1 reads SGHRS; CDR2 reads YFSETQ. This CDR3 is 14 amino acids long. The CDR3 DNA sequence: TGCGCCAGCAGCTGGGGACTAGCGGCCAATGAGCAGTTCTTC. Its protein is CASSWGLAANEQFF. Based on the CDR3 plus reference TRBV5-1 and TRBJ2-1, the full variable domain is KAGVTQTPRYLIKTRGQQVTLSCSPISGHRSVSWYQQTPGQGLQFLFEYFSETQRNKGNFPGRFSGRQFSNSRSEMNVSTLELGDSALYLCASSWGLAANEQFFGPGTRLTVL.

The chain uses TRBV9 and TRBJ2-7; tentatively, D is TRBD1 or TRBD2 (5 bases each). Germline CDR1 is SGDLS and CDR2 is YYNGEE. This CDR3 has 14 residues. V lost 4 bases, J lost 6 bases, and 17 bases lay in between. DNA for the CDR3: TGTGCCAGCAGCACGACGGATTGGGGGATCGAGCAGTACTTC. Its protein product is CASSTTDWGIEQYF.

In nucleotides, the CDR3 is TGTGCCAGCAGCCGGGGGCCAGATACGCAGTATTTT. The encoded protein is CASSRGPDTQYF. This chain connects TRBV27 to TRBJ2-3; D may be TRBD1 or TRBD2 (6 bases each). CDR1 and CDR2 from the germline V gene are MNHEY and SMNVEV (reference sequence). Trimming shortened V by 6 bases and J by 4 bases, and 8 bases separated the two germline ends. This CDR3 is built from 12 residues.

The V gene is TRBV5-1, the J gene TRBJ1-4; D call uncertain. Germline-derived CDR1 and CDR2 are SGHRS and YFSETQ. V was pared by 0 bases and J by 0 bases, with 12 bases between. This CDR3 contains 17 residues. In DNA form, the CDR3 reads TGCGCCAGCAGCTTGGATCTAGGTTCGGCAACTAATGAAAAACTGTTTTTT. It translates to CASSLDLGSATNEKLFF.

The chain joins TRBV19 to TRBJ2-5; D is ambiguous. This CDR3 spans 13 amino acids. CDR1 is LNHDA, CDR2 SQIVND, per germline (reference sequence). V gave up 6 bases and J gave up 5 bases, with 13 bases separating them. The CDR3 coding sequence is TGTGCCAGTAGCCTCAATACCGGGGAGACCCAGTACTTC. This translates into CASSLNTGETQYF.

In DNA form, the CDR3 reads TGTGCTAGTGGTTTGGTACTGATGCGGGAGGGCCCGCGGTTGGAGACCCAGTACTTC. It yields the protein CASGLVLMREGPRLETQYF. This chain uses TRBV12-5 with TRBJ2-5, with 9 positions matching TRBD2. In germline, CDR1 is LGHNT, CDR2 FRNRAP. The CDR3 is made up of 19 amino acids. With V trimmed by 0 bases and J by 5 bases, 16 bases remained unmatched.

The V call is TRBV5-4, the J call TRBJ1-1; weak D call: TRBD1 (5 bases). CDR3 length: 14 residues. Germline V lookup: CDR1 SGHNT, CDR2 YYREEE (reference sequence). V lost 2 bases, J lost 5 bases, and 13 bases lay in between. The CDR3 reads CASSFRGAGTEAFF. The CDR3, as DNA: TGTGCCAGCAGCTTCCGGGGCGCGGGAACTGAAGCTTTCTTT.

The gene calls are TRBV27 and TRBJ2-3; no reliable D call. With 4 bases removed from V and 2 bases from J, the gap between germline ends came to 16 bases. Per the germline V gene, CDR1 is MNHEY and CDR2 is SMNVEV (reference sequence). This CDR3 comprises 16 residues. CDR3 loop: CASSWSDGRFTDTQYF. The CDR3 DNA reads as TGTGCCAGCAGTTGGTCGGACGGAAGATTCACAGATACGCAGTATTTT.

V and J are TRBV7-8 and TRBJ2-6; no clear D. The V and J ends lost 5 bases and 0 bases respectively, with 8 bases between them. CDR3 length equals 15 residues. Germline assignment: CDR1 SGHVS and CDR2 FQNEAQ. CDR3 coding DNA: TGTGCCAGCAGCCCCCTTAGCTCTGGGGCCAACGTCCTGACTTTC. The encoded protein is CASSPLSSGANVLTF.

V is TRBV7-9 and J is TRBJ2-3; 9 bases agree with TRBD1. The CDR3 is 16 residues long. Losses at the gene ends were 8 bases for V and 5 bases for J; bases not matched to a gene: 14. The V gene's germline CDR1 is SEHNR and CDR2 FQNEAQ (reference sequence). CDR3 sequence (DNA): TGTGCCAGCGCCAGACAGGGGGGCCTTGACGGAGATACGCAGTATTTT. The encoded protein is CASARQGGLDGDTQYF.

This rearrangement joins TRBV11-2 to TRBJ1-2; TRBD1 matches at 9 bases. This CDR3 spans 14 amino acids. J gave up 8 bases and V 2 bases, and 6 bases lay outside the gene matches. Germline V gives CDR1 SGHAT, CDR2 FQNNGV. The CDR3 region has the DNA TGTGCCAGCAGCTTACAACAGGGGGCTGGGGGCTACACCTTC. It encodes CASSLQQGAGGYTF.

J is TRBJ1-1 and V is TRBV19, with D uncertain. The V gene lost 8 bases and the J gene lost 5 bases, with 15 bases spanning the gap. Germline CDR1 LNHDA, CDR2 SQIVND (reference sequence). The CDR3 is made up of 13 amino acids. For the CDR3, the DNA is TGTGCCAGTGACTGGAGGGAGGGAACTGAAGCTTTCTTT. Translating it yields CASDWREGTEAFF.

The chain combines TRBV2 with TRBJ1-1; D unresolved. The CDR3 is 13 residues long. V dropped 7 bases and J dropped 1 base, with 10 bases sitting between them. From germline, CDR1 is SNHLY and CDR2 FYNNEI. The CDR3 nucleotides are TGTGCCAGCATTCCGGATACGAACACTGAAGCTTTCTTT. It codes for CASIPDTNTEAFF. The whole variable domain, remainder taken from reference TRBV2 and TRBJ1-1, is EPEVTQTPSHQVTQMGQEVILRCVPISNHLYFYWYRQILGQKVEFLVSFYNNEISEKSEIFDDQFSVERPDGSNFTLKIRSTKLEDSAMYFCASIPDTNTEAFFGQGTRLTVV.

The chain carries TRBV7-2 and TRBJ2-7, with D possibly being TRBD1 (6 bases). Per germline, CDR1 SGHTA and CDR2 FQGNSA. The V end was cut by 3 bases, the J end by 2 bases, with 8 bases between. The length of the CDR3 is 13 residues. The CDR3 nucleotides are TGTGCCAGCAGCTTCCGGGACACCTACGAGCAGTACTTC. Amino acid sequence: CASSFRDTYEQYF.